One sample yielded the 15 T cell receptor beta chains listed below, sequenced in a study of patients and donors after allogeneic stem cell transplantation. Via MiXCR, TCRdb re-called the RT-PCR reads, giving one row per CDR3 protein. The sample includes some 960,000 distinct CDR3 sequences, 18% of them seen just once. The specimen sequenced was blood, either unsorted or a sorted T cell fraction (not recorded which). The receptor source for this set is a human donor who was either an allogeneic HSCT recipient or a stem cell or donor lymphocyte infusion donor (not recorded which). It is not recorded whose cells these are; they may come from a transplant donor.

This chain joins TRBV9 and TRBJ1-2; D perhaps matches TRBD1 (5 bases). Germline V gene lookup returns CDR1 SGDLS and CDR2 YYNGEE. This CDR3 spans 14 amino acids. Trimming removed 1 base at V and 5 bases at J, with 12 bases between. CDR3 DNA sequence: TGTGCCAGCAGCGTAAACGCAGGACAATATGGCTACACCTTC. It specifies CASSVNAGQYGYTF.

The chain joins TRBV5-6 to TRBJ2-1; 7 bases match TRBD2. J lost 4 bases, V lost 0 bases, and 10 bases had no gene match. This CDR3 comprises 17 residues. Germline CDR1 is SGHDT and CDR2 is YYEEEE. This chain's CDR3 is CASSLVGGLGQYNEQFF. The CDR3 bases are TGTGCCAGCAGCTTGGTGGGGGGGTTAGGGCAGTACAATGAGCAGTTCTTC.

The J gene is TRBJ1-3, the V gene TRBV5-8; unclear D gene. The germline V gene has CDR1 SGHTS and CDR2 YDEGEE. CDR3 length equals 13 residues. Between the trimmed V and J ends, which lost 3 bases and 4 bases, there was a span of 8 bases. The CDR3 DNA is TGTGCCAGCAGCTGGACTAGGGGAAACACCATATATTTT. Its translation: CASSWTRGNTIYF.

The chain joins TRBV21-1 to TRBJ2-7; whether TRBD1, the table's D call, matches the DNA was not checked. TRBV21-1 is tagged as a pseudogene. CDR3 length equals 13 residues. The CDR3 nucleotides read TGTGCCAGGACTCCGGGACAGTCCTACGAGCAGTACTTC. It is translated as CARTPGQSYEQYF.

V gene TRBV12-3 or TRBV12-4 combines with J gene TRBJ2-5; D tentatively reads TRBD1 or TRBD2 (6 bases each). V lost 5 bases to trimming and J lost 2 bases, with 21 bases between them. The CDR3 consists of 17 residues. CDR3 amino acids: CASSLQTLGGHQETQYF. The CDR3 bases are TGTGCCAGCAGTCTACAGACCCTAGGGGGGCATCAAGAGACCCAGTACTTC.

This clonotype was seen more than once but under ten times. The V and J genes are TRBV27 and TRBJ2-5, with 8 bases matching TRBD2. The germline V gene encodes CDR1 MNHEY and CDR2 SMNVEV (reference sequence). The length of the CDR3 is 15 residues. V shed 3 bases and J 3 bases; nucleotides not matched to a gene: 6. The CDR3 region has the DNA TGTGCCAGCAGTTTCAGCGGGAGAGCCAAAGAGACCCAGTACTTC. It is translated as CASSFSGRAKETQYF.

The rearrangement links TRBV20-1 to TRBJ2-5; 7 bases are shared with TRBD2. Germline CDR1 is DFQATT and CDR2 is SNEGSKA (reference sequence). The CDR3 has 13 amino acids. V was pared by 3 bases and J by 3 bases, with 4 bases of the junction left unmatched. The CDR3 DNA follows: TGCAGTGCTAGGCTTCTAGCGGAAGAGACCCAGTACTTC. It codes for CSARLLAEETQYF.

The chain recombines TRBV12-3 or TRBV12-4 with TRBJ1-4; D unresolved. This CDR3 comprises 11 residues. Trimming took off 4 bases at V and 8 bases at J, with 5 bases between the two ends. In DNA form, the CDR3 reads TGTGCCAGCAGTTCGATCGAAAAACTGTTTTTT. This translates into CASSSIEKLFF.

This clonotype was observed many times. The chain is built from TRBV12-3 or TRBV12-4 and TRBJ2-1, with 11 nucleotides matching TRBD2. The CDR3 loop spans 14 amino acids. J was trimmed by 9 bases and V by 6 bases; bases with no gene match: 7. The CDR3 region is CASRPELAGVEQFF. DNA for the CDR3: TGTGCCAGCAGGCCCGAACTAGCGGGAGTTGAGCAGTTCTTC.

This clonotype was counted once. V is TRBV30 and J is TRBJ2-1, with D hard to call. Trimming stripped 8 bases from V and 6 bases from J, with 11 bases between. This CDR3 has 11 amino acids. Germline CDR1 is GTSNPN and CDR2 is SVGIG (reference sequence). The CDR3 spells CAARSRNEQFF. The DNA of the CDR3 is TGTGCCGCGCGGAGTCGCAATGAGCAGTTCTTC. The whole variable domain, filled in from reference TRBV30 and TRBJ2-1, reads SQTIHQWPATLVQPVGSPLSLECTVEGTSNPNLYWYRQAAGRGLQLLFYSVGIGQISSEVPQNLSASRPQDRQFILSSKKLLLSDSGFYLCAARSRNEQFFGPGTRLTVL.

This clonotype came up a few times. The CDR3 loop reads CASSVVGGTAYNEQFF. In DNA, the CDR3 is TGTGCCAGCAGCGTAGTGGGGGGGACAGCCTACAATGAGCAGTTCTTC. The chain carries TRBV9 and TRBJ2-1; D possibly uses TRBD1 or TRBD2 (7 bases each). The germline V gene encodes CDR1 SGDLS and CDR2 YYNGEE. There are 16 residues in the CDR3. V was cut by 0 bases and J by 2 bases, with 12 bases left in between.

This clonotype turned up a few times. The CDR3 spells CASTATRSTQYF. The CDR3 DNA reads as TGTGCCAGCACAGCAACAAGGAGTACGCAGTATTTT. J is TRBJ2-3 and V is TRBV12-3 or TRBV12-4; the D is unclear. V dropped 7 bases and J dropped 8 bases, with 13 bases sitting between them. The length of the CDR3 is 12 residues.

The V and J genes are TRBV29-1 and TRBJ2-1; TRBD1 aligns across 7 bases. After removal of 8 bases from V and 4 bases from J, the junction contained 11 bases not matched to a gene. The CDR3 is 14 residues long. In germline, CDR1 is SQVTM, CDR2 ANQGSEA. In nucleotides, the CDR3 is TGCAGCTCAAAGCGAGGGACAGCGTACAATGAGCAGTTCTTC. It yields the protein CSSKRGTAYNEQFF.

V usage is TRBV6-5 and J usage is TRBJ2-2; 11 bases match TRBD2. Germline-derived CDR1 and CDR2 are MNHEY and SVGAGI. This CDR3 has 17 residues. The ends lost 4 bases at V and 6 bases at J; junction bases unmatched: 10. CDR3 region: CASSFIAGGPRAGELFF. In DNA form, the CDR3 reads TGTGCCAGCAGTTTCATAGCGGGAGGGCCAAGGGCCGGGGAGCTGTTTTTT.

The V and J genes are TRBV10-3 and TRBJ2-1; the match to TRBD1 covers 9 bases. This CDR3 spans 14 amino acids. Losses at the gene ends were 7 bases for V and 8 bases for J; bases not matched to a gene: 9. Looked up from germline, CDR1 is ENHRY and CDR2 is SYGVKD. CDR3 sequence: CAINPGQGHYEQFF. The DNA for the CDR3 is TGTGCCATCAATCCGGGACAGGGACATTATGAGCAGTTCTTC.